The rows below give T cell receptor beta chains drawn from one sample of a study of T cell responses to AZD1222 COVID-19 vaccine. Clones were sequenced by immunoSEQ multiplex PCR, and TCRdb holds only the in-frame ones, with some missing. The sample holds more than 150,000 clones, about nine tenths seen once. The specimen was peripheral blood, collected on day 0 of AZD1222 vaccination. All receptors derive from an adult in good health. CDR3s include the opening cysteine and the closing phenylalanine or tryptophan. The D gene is left open where the match is weak. The listing skips clone size in some rows; elsewhere it reads once, few, many or a size class.

>-|-|TRBV5-5|TRBJ2-7
CASSLGGYTSGEQYF
TGTGCCAGCAGCTTGGGGGGGTACACCTCGGGCGAGCAGTACTTC
>TRBD1|-|TRBV5-4|TRBJ1-4
CASSEKTGGSEKLFF
TGTGCCAGCAGCGAAAAGACAGGGGGCAGCGAAAAACTGTTTTTT
>-|-|TRBV9|TRBJ1-2
CASSVGGNYGYTF
TGTGCCAGCAGCGTAGGAGGGAACTATGGCTACACCTTC
>TRBD1|once|TRBV2|TRBJ2-7
CASALRTGTGFIYEQYF
TGTGCCAGCGCTTTGCGGACCGGGACAGGGTTTATCTACGAGCAGTACTTC
>-|-|TRBV18|TRBJ1-2
CASSPNAEDYGYTF
TGTGCCAGCTCACCCAACGCGGAGGACTATGGCTACACCTTC
>TRBD1|-|TRBV28|TRBJ2-7
CASRIKTGVPYEQYF
TGTGCCAGCAGGATCAAGACAGGGGTGCCCTACGAGCAGTACTTC
>-|few|TRBV19|TRBJ1-5
CASTRNRRGMMAEPQHF
TGTGCCAGTACTAGAAACCGGCGAGGTATGATGGCGGAGCCCCAGCATTTT
>-|-|TRBV23-1|TRBJ2-1
CASRLIDSYNEQFF
TGCGCCAGCAGATTAATAGACAGCTACAATGAGCAGTTCTTC
>-|-|TRBV4-2|TRBJ2-5
CASSQGDTRETQYF
TGTGCCAGCAGCCAAGGGGACACCAGAGAGACCCAGTACTTC
>-|-|TRBV3-1/TRBV3-2|TRBJ2-3
CASSQAFAEGATDTQYF
TGTGCCAGCAGCCAAGCATTTGCCGAAGGGGCTACAGATACGCAGTATTTT
>-|-|TRBV28|TRBJ1-6
CASSIGQPNSPLHF
TGTGCCAGCAGTATTGGACAGCCAAATTCACCCCTCCACTTT
>-|-|TRBV6-5|TRBJ1-1
CASNRAYVEAFF
TGTGCCAGCAACCGGGCCTACGTTGAAGCTTTCTTT
>-|-|TRBV6-5|TRBJ1-1
CASTERTDYTEAFF
TGTGCCAGCACCGAACGGACAGACTACACTGAAGCTTTCTTT
>TRBD2|-|TRBV7-2|TRBJ2-1
CASSSRGGYNEQFF
TGTGCCAGCAGCTCGCGCGGGGGGTACAATGAGCAGTTCTTC